The 15 T cell receptor beta chains below come from one sample, sequenced in a study of T cell repertoires in cytomegalovirus infection. MiXCR, run by TCRdb on the reads, gives a single entry per CDR3 protein. The sample has about half a million distinct CDR3 sequences; roughly 34% are singletons. The antigens of these receptors remain unknown. The sequencing here drew on cultured PBMCs, taken from culture after CMV antigen stimulation. Every receptor here comes from a human donor in good health (CMV status not recorded). Some clones in this sample may be carry-over from other donors' samples.

The chain uses TRBV6-5 and TRBJ2-7; TRBD1 agrees at 7 bases. The germline V gene has CDR1 MNHEY and CDR2 SVGAGI. After removal of 2 bases from V and 6 bases from J, the junction contained 10 bases not matched to a gene. This CDR3 region has 15 residues. The CDR3 loop reads CASSYTTGSLGEQYF. Written as DNA, the CDR3 is TGTGCCAGCAGTTACACGACAGGGTCATTAGGCGAGCAGTACTTC.

This clonotype was detected many times. The J gene is TRBJ2-2, the V gene TRBV7-2; D unclear. The V end lost 2 bases, the J end lost 4 bases, and 8 bases lay between the germline ends. The CDR3 is 14 amino acids. Germline V gives CDR1 SGHTA, CDR2 FQGNSA. In nucleotides, the CDR3 is TGTGCCAGCAGCTTACAAGGGCGCACCGGGGAGCTGTTTTTT. Translated: CASSLQGRTGELFF.

The V call is TRBV6-2 or TRBV6-3, the J call TRBJ2-7; D remains ambiguous. V lost 0 bases to trimming and J lost 4 bases, with 4 bases between them. Germline V CDR1 and CDR2: MNHEY, SVGEGT. The CDR3 runs 12 residues. CDR3 amino acids: CASSYSQYEQYF. The CDR3 bases are TGTGCCAGCAGTTACTCCCAATACGAGCAGTACTTC.

This clonotype was observed a handful of times. The chain combines TRBV11-2 with TRBJ1-2, with no clear D. Germline values: CDR1 SGHAT, CDR2 FQNNGV. The CDR3 is made up of 14 amino acids. V gave up 5 bases and J gave up 8 bases, with 18 bases separating them. Here the CDR3 reads CASSPRTAQEGYTF. As DNA, the CDR3 is TGTGCCAGCAGCCCCCGGACGGCCCAAGAGGGCTACACCTTC.

The CDR3 region has the DNA TGTGCCAGTAGTACCCTAGCGGGGGCCACCGGGGAGCTGTTTTTT. It is translated as CASSTLAGATGELFF. The chain links TRBV19 to TRBJ2-2; 10 positions match TRBD2. CDR1 and CDR2 from the germline V gene are LNHDA and SQIVND (reference sequence). Trimming took 4 bases from V and 4 from J; bases not matched to a gene: 3. This CDR3 is built from 15 residues.

This rearrangement joins TRBV6-2 or TRBV6-3 to TRBJ2-2; D is undetermined. In germline, CDR1 is MNHEY, CDR2 SVGEGT. The CDR3 has 14 amino acids. Trimming left V 0 bases short and J 5 bases short, with 7 bases between. The CDR3 sequence: CASSYSMATGELFF. In nucleotides, the CDR3 is TGTGCCAGCAGTTACTCGATGGCTACCGGGGAGCTGTTTTTT.

The chain carries TRBV28 and TRBJ2-4; 7 bases are a match to TRBD1. The CDR3 extends over 16 amino acids. Germline loops: CDR1 MDHEN, CDR2 SYDVKM. Trimming took 8 bases from V and 3 from J; bases not matched to a gene: 13. CDR3 DNA: TGTGCCAGCGTCTCAGGGGGATCGGAGCTCAAAAACATTCAGTACTTC. Amino acids: CASVSGGSELKNIQYF.

The gene calls are TRBV10-3 and TRBJ1-2; 8 nucleotides agree with TRBD1. The CDR3 has 12 amino acids. Germline lookup yields CDR1 ENHRY and CDR2 SYGVKD. V was pared by 7 bases and J by 7 bases, with 5 bases of the junction left unmatched. This CDR3 reads CAITFDRGGYTF. The CDR3 coding sequence is TGTGCCATCACCTTCGACAGGGGTGGCTACACCTTC.

This clonotype came up a few times. The chain combines TRBV27 with TRBJ2-6, with D tentatively TRBD2 (6 bases). Per germline, CDR1 MNHEY and CDR2 SMNVEV (reference sequence). CDR3 size: 16 residues. V lost 3 bases and J lost 0, with 9 bases in between. The CDR3 spells CASSFGGISGANVLTF. The CDR3 DNA reads TGTGCCAGCAGTTTTGGAGGGATCTCTGGGGCCAACGTCCTGACTTTC.

The chain couples TRBV28 to TRBJ1-1; D is undetermined. V gave up 3 bases and J gave up 3 bases, with 5 bases separating them. CDR1 MDHEN and CDR2 SYDVKM come from the germline V gene. CDR3 length: 12 residues. CDR3 region: CASSFRYTEAFF. As DNA, the CDR3 is TGTGCCAGCAGTTTCAGATACACTGAAGCTTTCTTT.

In this sample, this clonotype turned up many times. This chain uses TRBV7-2 with TRBJ1-6; no clear D. The CDR3 is 12 amino acids. Germline CDR1 and CDR2: SGHTA and FQGNSA. With 2 bases removed from V and 7 bases from J, the gap between germline ends came to 3 bases. CDR3 protein: CASSLTNSPLHF. The CDR3 nucleotides read TGTGCCAGCAGCTTAACCAATTCACCCCTCCACTTT.

This clonotype was seen only a few times. V is TRBV4-3 and J is TRBJ2-7; D is uncertain. This CDR3 has 13 amino acids. Germline CDR1 and CDR2: LGHNA and YSLEER. The germline V and J ends were trimmed by 1 base and 9 bases, with 13 bases remaining between them. The CDR3 nucleotides are TGCGCCAGCAGCCAAGTTGCGGAGAAGGTGCAGTACTTC. Translation: CASSQVAEKVQYF.

The rearrangement links TRBV24-1 to TRBJ2-1; 9 bases match TRBD1. The CDR3 is 18 amino acids. V gave up 3 bases and J gave up 0 bases; unmatched junction bases: 8. The V gene's germline CDR1 is KGHDR and CDR2 SFDVKD. The CDR3 sequence is CATSDTRQGDPSYNEQFF. The CDR3, as DNA: TGTGCCACCAGTGATACGAGACAGGGGGACCCCTCCTACAATGAGCAGTTCTTC.

This clonotype was counted only a few times. The genes are TRBV11-3 and TRBJ2-1, with unresolved D. Looked up from germline, CDR1 is SGHNT and CDR2 is YENEEA. The CDR3 runs 15 residues. V was shortened by 3 bases and J by 0 bases, with 9 bases between the two germline ends. CDR3 in DNA: TGTGCCAGCAGCTTCAGCCCCAGCTCCTACAATGAGCAGTTCTTC. Translated: CASSFSPSSYNEQFF.

In its sample, this clonotype was seen once. The chain couples TRBV6-1 to TRBJ2-7; D might be TRBD1 (6 bases). V lost 6 bases and J lost 9, with 21 bases in between. Per germline, CDR1 MNHNS and CDR2 SASEGT. The CDR3 has 14 amino acids. The CDR3 bases are TGTGCCAGCAGGAGAGGACAGAATCTCGAGGGGCAGTACTTC. It specifies CASRRGQNLEGQYF.